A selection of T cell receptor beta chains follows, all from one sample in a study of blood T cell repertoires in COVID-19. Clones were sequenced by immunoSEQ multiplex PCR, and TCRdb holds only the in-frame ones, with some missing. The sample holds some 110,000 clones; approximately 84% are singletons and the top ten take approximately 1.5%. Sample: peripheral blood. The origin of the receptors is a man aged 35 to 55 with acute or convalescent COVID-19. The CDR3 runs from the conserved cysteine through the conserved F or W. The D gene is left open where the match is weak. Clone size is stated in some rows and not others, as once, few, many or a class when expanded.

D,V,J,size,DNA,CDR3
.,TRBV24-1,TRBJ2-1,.,TGTGCCACCAGTGACCGGGGTCCCTACAATGAGCAGTTCTTC,CATSDRGPYNEQFF
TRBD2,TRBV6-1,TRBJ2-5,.,TGTGCCAGCAGTGCTAATGGCGGGGGGGGAGGCGGGACCCAGTACTTC,CASSANGGGGGGTQYF
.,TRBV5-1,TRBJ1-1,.,TGCGCCAGCAGCTGGCGGGGAGGCACTGAAGCTTTCTTT,CASSWRGGTEAFF
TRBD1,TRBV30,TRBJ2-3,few,TGTGCCTGGGAGGGACAGGGAACAGATACGCAGTATTTT,CAWEGQGTDTQYF
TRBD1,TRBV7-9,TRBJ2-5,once,TGTGCCAGCAGCTTAGCAAGACAGGGAAGAGAGACCCAGTACTTC,CASSLARQGRETQYF
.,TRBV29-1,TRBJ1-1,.,TGCAGCGTTGAGGGGGCTAACCCCCCCACTGAAGCTTTCTTT,CSVEGANPPTEAFF
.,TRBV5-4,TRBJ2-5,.,TGTGCCAGCAGCTTGTACGGACTCGACGAGACCCAGTACTTC,CASSLYGLDETQYF
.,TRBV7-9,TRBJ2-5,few,TGTGCCAGCACTGGGGAGGACGTAGAGACCCAGTACTTC,CASTGEDVETQYF
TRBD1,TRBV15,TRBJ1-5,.,TGTGCCACCAGCAGAGACCCCAGGGGGCGTAGCAATCAGCCCCAGCATTTT,CATSRDPRGRSNQPQHF
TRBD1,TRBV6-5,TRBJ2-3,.,TGTGCCAGCAGGACCACAGGGGCTGGCACAGATACGCAGTATTTT,CASRTTGAGTDTQYF
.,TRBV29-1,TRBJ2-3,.,TGCAGCGTGCGCGGTGGGGCCACAGATACGCAGTATTTT,CSVRGGATDTQYF
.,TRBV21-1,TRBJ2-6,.,TGTGCCAGCAGCAAATCCCCCCCGTGCTCTGGGGCCAACGTCCTGACTTTC,CASSKSPPCSGANVLTF
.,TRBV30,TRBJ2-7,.,TGTGCCTGGGCCTCCCCTAGCGCGCGGGACGAGCAGTACTTC,CAWASPSARDEQYF
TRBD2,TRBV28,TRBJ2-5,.,TGTGCCAGCAGCCCGCGACTAGCGCCCCAAGAGACCCAGTACTTC,CASSPRLAPQETQYF
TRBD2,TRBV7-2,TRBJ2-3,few,TGTGCCAGCAGGGCAGCGGGGCATTTAACAGATACGCAGTATTTT,CASRAAGHLTDTQYF
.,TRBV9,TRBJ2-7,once,TGTGCCAGCAGCCCCCGTGACCCCCGGGACAACACCTACGAGCAGTACTTC,CASSPRDPRDNTYEQYF
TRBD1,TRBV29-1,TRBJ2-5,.,TGCAGCGCACACAGGGGGTCCGGGAAGACCCAGTACTTC,CSAHRGSGKTQYF
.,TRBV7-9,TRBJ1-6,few,TGTGCCAGCAGCTCGCAGCGAGATTCACCCCTCCACTTT,CASSSQRDSPLHF
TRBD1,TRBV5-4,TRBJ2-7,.,TGTGCCAGCAGCTTGGGGGACAGGGGATTGAACGAGCAGTACTTC,CASSLGDRGLNEQYF
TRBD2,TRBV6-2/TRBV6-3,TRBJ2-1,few,TGTGCCAGCAGTTACTCGAGCCTAGCGGGAATCTACAATGAGCAGTTCTTC,CASSYSSLAGIYNEQFF
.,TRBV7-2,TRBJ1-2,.,TGTGCCAGCAGCTCACAGGGATTAGATGGCTACACCTTC,CASSSQGLDGYTF
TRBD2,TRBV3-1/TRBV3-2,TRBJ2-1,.,TGTGCCAGCAGCCAAGCGGTCCTAGCGGTTAATGAGCAGTTCTTC,CASSQAVLAVNEQFF
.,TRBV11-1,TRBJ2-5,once,TGTGCCAGCAGCTTAGACCTCGGGGAGACCCAGTACTTC,CASSLDLGETQYF
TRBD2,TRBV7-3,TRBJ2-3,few,TGTGCCAGCTCTCCGGGACTAGGGAAAGATACGCAGTATTTT,CASSPGLGKDTQYF
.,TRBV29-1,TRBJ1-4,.,TGCAGCGTTGAGACAGGACGGGCAACTAATGAAAAACTGTTTTTT,CSVETGRATNEKLFF
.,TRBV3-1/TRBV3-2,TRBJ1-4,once,TGTGCCAGCAGCTCTCAGGGCGGACAAAAACTGTTTTTT,CASSSQGGQKLFF
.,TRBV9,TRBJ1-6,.,TGTGCCAGCAGCGACGGCGGGGGAGGGTATAATTCACCCCTCCACTTT,CASSDGGGGYNSPLHF
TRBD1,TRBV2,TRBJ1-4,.,TGTGCCAGTACAGGGGTGACTAATGAAAAACTGTTTTTT,CASTGVTNEKLFF
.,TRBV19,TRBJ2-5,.,TGTGCCAGCGCCCCGGTGGGGGGAGAGACCCAGTACTTC,CASAPVGGETQYF
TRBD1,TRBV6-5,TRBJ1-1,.,TGTGCCAGCAGTTTTACAGGGGGCACTGAAGCTTTCTTT,CASSFTGGTEAFF
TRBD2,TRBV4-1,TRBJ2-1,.,TGCGCCAGCAGGCACCGGGGGGGCTACAATGAGCAGTTCTTC,CASRHRGGYNEQFF
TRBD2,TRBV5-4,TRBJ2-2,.,TGTGCCAGCAGCCCGAGCGGGGGGCCGAACACCGGGGAGCTGTTTTTT,CASSPSGGPNTGELFF